A single sample is the source of the 32 T cell receptor beta chains below, sequenced in a study of human T cells and chemical hapten exposure. Each CDR3 protein gets one entry after TCRdb re-called the RACE reads with MiXCR. The table has about 140,000 distinct CDR3 sequences, approximately 12% seen once. The time point here: patch test 2, 6 weeks after DPC sensitization. Treatment noted: therapeutic diphenylcyclopropenone sensitization with weekly scalp DPC. The sample consisted of whole blood, taken in connection with sensitization to the hapten diphenylcyclopropenone (DPC). These receptors all come from a woman in her forties or fifties with alopecia areata. Some clones in this sample may be carry-over from other donors' samples.

This clonotype was recorded at least ten times. V and J are TRBV4-3 and TRBJ2-1; 9 bases agree with TRBD2. V lost 5 bases and J lost 2; bases outside the gene matches: 10. Per germline, CDR1 LGHNA and CDR2 YSLEER. This CDR3 spans 17 amino acids. Here the CDR3 reads CASSKRLAATPYNEQFF. The CDR3 nucleotides read TGCGCCAGCAGCAAACGACTAGCGGCCACCCCCTACAATGAGCAGTTCTTC.

The chain employs TRBV7-8 and TRBJ2-7, with D perhaps given as TRBD1 or TRBD2 (5 bases each). Looked up from germline, CDR1 is SGHVS and CDR2 is FQNEAQ. V was shortened by 4 bases and J by 7 bases, with 17 bases between the two germline ends. This CDR3 region has 14 residues. This chain's CDR3 is CASSSYRGALEQYF. CDR3 bases: TGTGCCAGCAGCTCGTACCGAGGGGCTTTAGAGCAGTACTTC.

This chain joins TRBV6-5 and TRBJ1-5, with TRBD1 identical over 10 bases. Germline V gene sequence: CDR1 MNHEY, CDR2 SVGAGI. Trimming removed 6 bases from V and 7 bases from J; junction bases left unmatched: 6. The CDR3 has 14 residues. The CDR3 DNA follows: TGTGCCAGCAGGGGACAGGGACAGGGGCAGCCCCAGCATTTT. Amino acid sequence: CASRGQGQGQPQHF.

The table lists this clonotype with a few counts. The V gene is TRBV2, the J gene TRBJ2-7, with D perhaps given as TRBD1 or TRBD2 (5 bases each). V was shortened by 6 bases and J by 4 bases, with 13 bases between the two germline ends. The germline V gene encodes CDR1 SNHLY and CDR2 FYNNEI. CDR3 length: 13 amino acids. The CDR3 reads CASSPGPLYEQYF. CDR3 DNA sequence: TGTGCCAGCAGCCCGGGACCTTTGTACGAGCAGTACTTC.

Only a few counts were recorded for this clonotype. V gene TRBV5-1 combines with J gene TRBJ1-2; no clear D gene. The CDR3 is 16 residues long. V gave up 0 bases and J gave up 1 base, with 13 bases separating them. Per germline, CDR1 SGHRS and CDR2 YFSETQ. CDR3 loop: CASSLGGLGGNYGYTF. The CDR3 DNA sequence: TGCGCCAGCAGCTTGGGGGGTTTAGGTGGTAACTATGGCTACACCTTC.

This rearrangement joins TRBV5-1 to TRBJ2-5; 8 bases line up with TRBD2. The CDR3 totals 16 residues. In germline, CDR1 is SGHRS, CDR2 YFSETQ. The V gene end was trimmed by 4 bases and the J gene end by 4 bases; junction bases not matched to a gene: 12. Here the CDR3 DNA reads TGCGCCAGCAGCCGGGAGGGACACCCTGGTGGAGAGACCCAGTACTTC. This encodes CASSREGHPGGETQYF.

This clonotype has at least ten counts. The chain recombines TRBV11-2 with TRBJ2-3; D is uncertain. CDR1 and CDR2 (germline): SGHAT, FQNNGV. The CDR3 has 14 residues. Trimming took 4 bases from V and 2 from J, leaving 10 bases between them. CDR3 in amino acids: CASSSDRVTDTQYF. CDR3 bases: TGTGCCAGCAGCTCAGATCGGGTCACAGATACGCAGTATTTT. Combining the CDR3 with reference TRBV11-2 and TRBJ2-3 gives the whole variable domain EAGVAQSPRYKIIEKRQSVAFWCNPISGHATLYWYQQILGQGPKLLIQFQNNGVVDDSQLPKDRFSAERLKGVDSTLKIQPAKLEDSAVYLCASSSDRVTDTQYFGPGTRLTVL.

This clonotype showed up just a few times. The chain recombines TRBV30 with TRBJ2-7; D is uncertain. V was cut by 6 bases and J by 7 bases, with 16 bases left in between. There are 12 residues in the CDR3. Germline CDR1 and CDR2: GTSNPN and SVGIG (reference sequence). CDR3 sequence: CACPEINGEQYF. The CDR3 DNA reads TGTGCCTGCCCAGAGATCAACGGGGAGCAGTACTTC.

A few counts support this clonotype. The gene calls are TRBV28 and TRBJ2-7; 8 bases line up with TRBD2. Germline values: CDR1 MDHEN, CDR2 SYDVKM. The CDR3 runs to 15 residues. V shed 7 bases and J 3 bases; nucleotides not matched to a gene: 11. The CDR3 loop reads CASTTVEAGGYEQYF. CDR3 DNA: TGTGCCAGCACCACCGTCGAGGCGGGAGGCTACGAGCAGTACTTC.

This chain joins TRBV12-3 or TRBV12-4 and TRBJ2-7; TRBD1 aligns across 7 bases. Losses at the gene ends were 6 bases for V and 0 bases for J; bases not matched to a gene: 5. This CDR3 region has 14 residues. CDR3 sequence: CASSGTAYSYEQYF. Here the CDR3 DNA reads TGTGCCAGCAGCGGGACAGCTTACTCCTACGAGCAGTACTTC.

This clonotype was picked up a small number of times. V gene TRBV29-1 combines with J gene TRBJ2-1; no definite D call. The CDR3 has 14 residues. The germline V gene has CDR1 SQVTM and CDR2 ANQGSEA. The germline V and J ends were trimmed by 3 bases and 2 bases, with 11 bases remaining between them. CDR3 region: CSVEGPSTYNEQFF. The CDR3, as DNA: TGCAGCGTTGAGGGTCCGAGCACCTACAATGAGCAGTTCTTC.

There are a few counts of this clonotype. The chain combines TRBV6-5 with TRBJ1-2, with TRBD1 matching over 9 bases. The CDR3 contains 15 residues. V lost 6 bases and J lost 4; bases outside the gene matches: 9. Germline loops: CDR1 MNHEY, CDR2 SVGAGI. The CDR3 nucleotides read TGTGCCAGCAGAAGGGGACAGGGACCTTCCTATGGCTACACCTTC. Protein product: CASRRGQGPSYGYTF.

The sample holds a few counts of this clonotype. This chain joins TRBV6-5 and TRBJ1-1, with D unresolved. CDR3 size: 16 residues. Trimming left V 3 bases short and J 0 bases short, with 14 bases between. Germline-derived CDR1 and CDR2 are MNHEY and SVGAGI. The CDR3 DNA reads TGTGCCAGCAGTTATGGGGTAGGGAGAATGAACACTGAAGCTTTCTTT. It yields the protein CASSYGVGRMNTEAFF.

This clonotype was observed a few times. The V and J genes are TRBV20-1 and TRBJ2-3; TRBD2 aligns across 11 bases. CDR3 length: 19 amino acids. Germline assignment: CDR1 DFQATT and CDR2 SNEGSKA (reference sequence). The V and J ends lost 1 base and 1 base, in that order; junction bases with no gene match: 13. The DNA for the CDR3 is TGCAGTGCTAGAGCCCAGACTAGCGGGAATCAAGTAGGCACAGATACGCAGTATTTT. Translating it yields CSARAQTSGNQVGTDTQYF.

The chain recombines TRBV10-3 with TRBJ2-7; 9 nucleotides align to TRBD2. The CDR3 length is 12 residues. Germline-derived CDR1 and CDR2 are ENHRY and SYGVKD. With V trimmed by 8 bases and J by 7 bases, 6 bases remained unmatched. The DNA of the CDR3 is TGTGCCATCCAGACTAGCGGTCGAGAGCAGTACTTC. It translates to CAIQTSGREQYF.

Written as DNA, the CDR3 is TGTGCCAGCAGCCGGACAGGGAAAGGCTACACCTTC. This codes for CASSRTGKGYTF. The rearrangement uses TRBV28 and TRBJ1-2; TRBD1 matches 8 bases. The CDR3 is 12 residues long. Trimming cost V 6 bases and J 8 bases; bases outside gene matches: 5. Germline CDR1 is MDHEN and CDR2 is SYDVKM.

This chain connects TRBV29-1 to TRBJ2-2; D gene ambiguous. The CDR3 sequence is 13 residues long. With 3 bases removed from V and 7 bases from J, the gap between germline ends came to 12 bases. Germline loops: CDR1 SQVTM, CDR2 ANQGSEA. CDR3 DNA sequence: TGCAGCGTTGAGGTCTGGGCGGACGGGGAGCTGTTTTTT. As protein: CSVEVWADGELFF.

J is TRBJ1-5 and V is TRBV11-2, with unresolved D. CDR1 SGHAT and CDR2 FQNNGV come from the germline V gene. The V gene lost 5 bases and the J gene lost 6 bases, with 14 bases spanning the gap. The CDR3 totals 14 residues. CDR3 DNA: TGTGCCAGCAGCCAAATCGCGGGCACTCAGCCCCAGCATTTT. Translating gives CASSQIAGTQPQHF.

The chain carries TRBV29-1 and TRBJ2-7; no reliable D call. The V end was cut by 4 bases, the J end by 0 bases, with 13 bases between. The germline V gene encodes CDR1 SQVTM and CDR2 ANQGSEA. There are 14 residues in the CDR3. CDR3 amino acids: CSVATRVNSYEQYF. CDR3 DNA: TGCAGCGTTGCGACCCGGGTTAACTCCTACGAGCAGTACTTC.

This clonotype was seen only a few times. V usage is TRBV12-5 and J usage is TRBJ2-5; the match to TRBD2 covers 7 bases. Trimming took 5 bases from V and 2 from J; bases not matched to a gene: 17. Germline-derived CDR1 and CDR2 are LGHNT and FRNRAP. There are 18 residues in the CDR3. The CDR3 DNA reads as TGTGCTAGTGGTCCCGGTCGGCGGGAGAAATTTCCGCAAGAGACCCAGTACTTC. Translated, it gives CASGPGRREKFPQETQYF.

This clonotype was seen many times. V is TRBV7-9 and J is TRBJ2-7, with TRBD1 matching over 9 bases. Germline V gene sequence: CDR1 SEHNR, CDR2 FQNEAQ (reference sequence). This CDR3 comprises 14 residues. V lost 5 bases and J lost 2; bases outside the gene matches: 4. CDR3 sequence (DNA): TGTGCCAGCAGCAAGACAGGGGGAGCCTACGAGCAGTACTTC. Its translation: CASSKTGGAYEQYF.

In its sample, this clonotype was seen many times. V gene TRBV2 combines with J gene TRBJ1-5, with D possibly matching TRBD1 (5 bases). V lost 1 base to trimming and J lost 4 bases, with 11 bases between them. This CDR3 region has 15 residues. Germline V gives CDR1 SNHLY, CDR2 FYNNEI. This CDR3 is CASSEDAGFNQPQHF. The DNA for the CDR3 is TGTGCCAGCAGTGAAGATGCAGGGTTTAATCAGCCCCAGCATTTT.

This clonotype was counted at least ten times. The gene calls are TRBV7-2 and TRBJ2-3; D is perhaps TRBD1 (5 bases). There are 14 residues in the CDR3. V was clipped by 1 base and J by 7 bases, with 12 bases between them. Germline CDR1 and CDR2: SGHTA and FQGNSA. DNA for the CDR3: TGTGCCAGCAGCTTAGGGCAGGGCATGAATACGCAGTATTTT. It specifies CASSLGQGMNTQYF.

In this sample, this clonotype turned up many times. The chain carries TRBV7-9 and TRBJ1-5; D not resolved. CDR3 length: 15 residues. Germline values: CDR1 SEHNR, CDR2 FQNEAQ (reference sequence). V dropped 1 base and J dropped 2 bases, with 9 bases sitting between them. CDR3 residues: CASSLEGAGNQPQHF. CDR3 coding DNA: TGTGCCAGCAGCTTAGAGGGCGCAGGCAATCAGCCCCAGCATTTT. The variable domain in full, completed from reference TRBV7-9 and TRBJ1-5, reads DTGVSQNPRHKITKRGQNVTFRCDPISEHNRLYWYRQTLGQGPEFLTYFQNEAQLEKSRLLSDRFSAERPKGSFSTLEIQRTEQGDSAMYLCASSLEGAGNQPQHFGDGTRLSIL.

CDR3 coding DNA: TGCAGTGCTAGAGATAGAGGACTACAGAATGAGCAGTTCTTC. Translating gives CSARDRGLQNEQFF. The V and J genes are TRBV20-1 and TRBJ2-1; possibly TRBD2 for D (6 bases). This CDR3 spans 14 amino acids. Deletions cut 0 bases from V and 7 bases from J, with 13 bases between. Looked up from germline, CDR1 is DFQATT and CDR2 is SNEGSKA (reference sequence).

This clonotype was seen repeatedly, ten times or more. This chain uses TRBV7-2 with TRBJ2-7, with D maybe TRBD2 (7 bases). V was shortened by 0 bases and J by 0 bases, with 12 bases between the two germline ends. The CDR3 runs 16 residues. Germline loops: CDR1 SGHTA, CDR2 FQGNSA. CDR3 loop: CASSLAGGPSSYEQYF. In DNA form, the CDR3 reads TGTGCCAGCAGCTTAGCGGGGGGGCCGAGCTCCTACGAGCAGTACTTC. Full variable domain (remainder filled in from reference TRBV7-2 and TRBJ2-7): GAGVSQSPSNKVTEKGKDVELRCDPISGHTALYWYRQSLGQGLEFLIYFQGNSAPDKSGLPSDRFSAERTGGSVSTLTIQRTQQEDSAVYLCASSLAGGPSSYEQYFGPGTRLTVT.

In its sample, this clonotype was seen many times. The chain has TRBV7-9 and TRBJ1-3; 8 nucleotides match TRBD1. The CDR3 spans 14 residues. CDR1 is SEHNR and CDR2 is FQNEAQ in the germline V gene (reference sequence). The V gene end was trimmed by 5 bases and the J gene end by 2 bases; junction bases not matched to a gene: 2. CDR3 in DNA: TGTGCCAGCAGCCCACAGGGGGCTGGAAACACCATATATTTT. Amino acids: CASSPQGAGNTIYF.

Ten or more counts support this clonotype. The rearrangement uses TRBV7-3 and TRBJ2-2; D is possibly TRBD2 (6 bases). V lost 1 base and J 1 base, leaving 10 bases between the germline ends. Germline loops: CDR1 SGHTA, CDR2 FQGTGA. CDR3 size: 16 residues. The chain's CDR3 is CASSLMAGLNTGELFF. The CDR3 DNA is TGTGCCAGCAGCTTAATGGCGGGATTGAACACCGGGGAGCTGTTTTTT.

This clonotype appeared many times. The V call is TRBV6-6, the J call TRBJ2-7; TRBD1 agrees at 9 bases. J was trimmed by 3 bases and V by 5 bases; bases with no gene match: 5. The germline V gene encodes CDR1 MNHNY and CDR2 SVGAGI (reference sequence). This CDR3 spans 14 amino acids. The CDR3 DNA reads as TGTGCCAGCAGTGGTCCGGGACAGGGCTACGAGCAGTACTTC. This translates into CASSGPGQGYEQYF.

This chain uses TRBV7-8 with TRBJ2-7; 7 nucleotides match TRBD1. Trimming cost V 2 bases and J 0 bases; bases outside gene matches: 7. The CDR3 loop spans 16 amino acids. Germline V CDR1 and CDR2: SGHVS, FQNEAQ. CDR3 in DNA: TGTGCCAGCAGCTTAACTCCGGGACAGAGCTCCTACGAGCAGTACTTC. Translation: CASSLTPGQSSYEQYF.

The rearrangement joins TRBV28 to TRBJ1-3, with D uncertain. The V gene lost 8 bases and the J gene lost 2 bases, with 10 bases spanning the gap. The germline gives CDR1 MDHEN, CDR2 SYDVKM. The CDR3 covers 13 residues. The CDR3 loop reads CASLVSPGNTIYF. In DNA form, the CDR3 reads TGTGCCAGCTTAGTCTCTCCTGGAAACACCATATATTTT.

The chain joins TRBV19 to TRBJ2-1; TRBD2 agrees at 14 bases. Germline loops: CDR1 LNHDA, CDR2 SQIVND (reference sequence). The ends lost 1 base at V and 5 bases at J; junction bases unmatched: 4. The CDR3 is 17 residues long. For the CDR3, the DNA is TGTGCCAGTAGTATAGTAGGGACTAGCGGGAGCCACAATGAGCAGTTCTTC. It specifies CASSIVGTSGSHNEQFF. Together with reference TRBV19 and TRBJ2-1, the CDR3 gives the full variable domain: DGGITQSPKYLFRKEGQNVTLSCEQNLNHDAMYWYRQDPGQGLRLIYYSQIVNDFQKGDIAEGYSVSREKKESFPLTVTSAQKNPTAFYLCASSIVGTSGSHNEQFFGPGTRLTVL.